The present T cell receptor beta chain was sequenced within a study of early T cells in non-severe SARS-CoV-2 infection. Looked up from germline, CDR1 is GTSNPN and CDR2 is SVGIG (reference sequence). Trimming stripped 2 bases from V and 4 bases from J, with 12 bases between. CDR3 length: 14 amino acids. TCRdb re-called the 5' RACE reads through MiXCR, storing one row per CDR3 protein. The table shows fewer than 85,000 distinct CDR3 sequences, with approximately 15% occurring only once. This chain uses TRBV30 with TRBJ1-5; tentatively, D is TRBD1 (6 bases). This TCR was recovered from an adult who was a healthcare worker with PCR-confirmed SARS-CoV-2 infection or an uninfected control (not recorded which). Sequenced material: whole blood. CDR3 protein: CAWSTGGANQPQHF. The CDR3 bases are TGTGCCTGGAGTACGGGGGGCGCGAATCAGCCCCAGCATTTT.